Below, 26 T cell receptor beta chains from the same sample are listed, as sequenced in a study of CD8 T cells in Susac syndrome. Reverse transcription of about 0.5 to 1 ug RNA was carried out with random hexamers. MiXCR was run by TCRdb on the immunoSEQ multiplex PCR reads, yielding one entry per CDR3 protein. This sample yields about 80,000 distinct CDR3 sequences, of which 85% to 95% are seen a single time; 0.26% belongs to the top ten. Material: CD8+ T cells from PBMCs. These receptors were taken from a human donor in good health.

This clonotype was observed a single time. The chain joins TRBV6-6 to TRBJ1-2; TRBD1 agrees at 7 bases. Germline V CDR1 and CDR2: MNHNY, SVGAGI (reference sequence). The V gene end was trimmed by 6 bases and the J gene end by 0 bases; junction bases not matched to a gene: 7. The CDR3 spans 15 residues. The CDR3 bases are TGTGCCAGCAGGTACACCGGGACAGCTAACTATGGCTACACCTTC. It translates to CASRYTGTANYGYTF.

The chain uses TRBV4-1 and TRBJ1-1; D is perhaps TRBD1 (5 bases). The CDR3 has 17 amino acids. The germline V gene has CDR1 MGHRA and CDR2 YSYEKL. Trimming shortened V by 2 bases and J by 5 bases, and 21 bases separated the two germline ends. The CDR3 protein is CASSQRTAATRGTEAFF. The DNA for the CDR3 is TGCGCCAGCAGCCAAAGGACCGCCGCGACTCGGGGGACTGAAGCTTTCTTT.

J is TRBJ2-2 and V is TRBV4-1, with unresolved D. Germline V gene data show CDR1 as MGHRA and CDR2 as YSYEKL. This CDR3 comprises 14 residues. V lost 4 bases and J 2 bases, leaving 8 bases between the germline ends. The CDR3 here is CASSLGRNTGELFF. CDR3 DNA sequence: TGCGCCAGCAGCCTAGGACGTAACACCGGGGAGCTGTTTTTT.

V usage is TRBV18 and J usage is TRBJ1-1; D not resolved. V lost 2 bases, J lost 8 bases, and 15 bases lay in between. The CDR3 spans 14 residues. Looked up from germline, CDR1 is KGHSH and CDR2 is LQKENI. The CDR3 DNA is TGTGCCAGCTCACCATCGCATTCTCGTCCGGAAGCTTTCTTT. It yields the protein CASSPSHSRPEAFF.

This chain joins TRBV28 and TRBJ1-2; no definite D call. The CDR3 has 12 residues. Germline CDR1 MDHEN, CDR2 SYDVKM. V dropped 3 bases and J dropped 6 bases, with 8 bases sitting between them. Written as DNA, the CDR3 is TGTGCCAGCAGTTTTAGACTAGATGGCTACACCTTC. It codes for CASSFRLDGYTF.

The chain recombines TRBV10-3 with TRBJ2-7, with D unresolved. The germline CDR1 and CDR2 sequences are ENHRY and SYGVKD. Trimming stripped 0 bases from V and 7 bases from J, with 4 bases between. The CDR3 sequence is 11 residues long. CDR3 protein: CAISESGEQYV. For the CDR3, the DNA is TGTGCCATCAGTGAGTCGGGTGAGCAGTACGTC.

V gene TRBV6-5 combines with J gene TRBJ2-1, with 8 bases matching TRBD2. Trimming took 2 bases from V and 9 from J; bases not matched to a gene: 18. The CDR3 runs to 18 residues. CDR1 and CDR2 (germline): MNHEY, SVGAGI. CDR3 sequence reads: CASSYGAGGQQVLSEQFF. The CDR3 region has the DNA TGTGCCAGCAGTTACGGGGCGGGGGGCCAGCAAGTCTTGAGTGAGCAGTTCTTC.

This clonotype was seen only once. The chain uses TRBV27 and TRBJ1-5; D perhaps matches TRBD1 (5 bases). Deletions cut 10 bases from V and 0 bases from J, with 16 bases between. The germline CDR1 and CDR2 sequences are MNHEY and SMNVEV (reference sequence). CDR3 length equals 15 residues. In DNA form, the CDR3 reads TGTGCCACCAAGGGGAGGGGAATTAGCAATCAGCCCCAGCATTTT. Protein product: CATKGRGISNQPQHF.

This clonotype showed up just a few times. The chain carries TRBV27 and TRBJ1-1, with TRBD1 matching 7 bases. After removal of 8 bases from V and 1 base from J, the junction contained 4 bases not matched to a gene. Germline V gene data show CDR1 as MNHEY and CDR2 as SMNVEV (reference sequence). This CDR3 comprises 13 residues. CDR3 sequence: CASSRTGNTEAFF. DNA for the CDR3: TGTGCCAGCTCAAGGACAGGGAACACTGAAGCTTTCTTT.

This clonotype was detected once. The chain couples TRBV4-3 to TRBJ2-3; 7 bases match TRBD1. V was pared by 0 bases and J by 4 bases, with 13 bases of the junction left unmatched. Germline CDR1 reads LGHNA; CDR2 reads YSLEER. This CDR3 is built from 18 residues. CDR3 residues: CASSQDRINEGQSDTQYF. In DNA, the CDR3 is TGCGCCAGCAGCCAAGATCGGATCAACGAGGGACAGTCAGATACGCAGTATTTT.

The rearrangement links TRBV5-4 to TRBJ1-1; D ambiguous. The germline CDR1 and CDR2 sequences are SGHNT and YYREEE (reference sequence). The V end lost 4 bases, the J end lost 4 bases, and 11 bases lay between the germline ends. This CDR3 region has 13 residues. The CDR3 DNA reads TGTGCCAGCAGCCCTTTAAAGGGCACTGAAGCTTTCTTT. Its translation: CASSPLKGTEAFF.

V usage is TRBV13 and J usage is TRBJ1-3, with a tentative D call TRBD1 (6 bases). Trimming cost V 5 bases and J 3 bases, with 14 bases left between them. CDR3 length: 15 amino acids. Germline V gives CDR1 PRHDT, CDR2 FYEKMQ (reference sequence). This CDR3 reads CASSKTGRYGNTIYF. The DNA for the CDR3 is TGTGCCAGCAGCAAGACAGGAAGGTATGGAAACACCATATATTTT.

The chain uses TRBV4-3 and TRBJ2-7; 7 nucleotides match TRBD1. Germline CDR1 is LGHNA and CDR2 is YSLEER. CDR3 length: 14 amino acids. V shed 3 bases, J shed 1 base, and the junction held 3 bases outside the gene matches. CDR3 region: CASSQGQFSYEQYF. CDR3 nucleotide sequence: TGCGCCAGCAGCCAGGGACAGTTTTCCTACGAGCAGTACTTC.

This chain links TRBV19 with TRBJ1-1; the D gene is possibly TRBD1 (6 bases). Germline CDR1 reads LNHDA; CDR2 reads SQIVND (reference sequence). V shed 3 bases and J shed 5 bases, with 10 bases lying between them. The CDR3 has 13 amino acids. The CDR3 reads CASSIWGATEAFF. CDR3 coding DNA: TGTGCCAGTAGTATCTGGGGGGCTACTGAAGCTTTCTTT.

This clonotype has a single count. The V gene is TRBV14, the J gene TRBJ2-1, with 8 bases that match TRBD1. Germline-derived CDR1 and CDR2 are SGHDN and FVKESK. The CDR3 is 15 residues long. The junction had 10 bases not matched to a gene; V was cut back by 5 bases and J by 7 bases. The CDR3 sequence: CASSSSGQARNEQFF. DNA for the CDR3: TGTGCCAGCAGCTCTTCGGGACAGGCAAGAAATGAGCAGTTCTTC.

The genes are TRBV15 and TRBJ2-7; D call uncertain. Germline-derived CDR1 and CDR2 are LNHNV and YYDKDF (reference sequence). Trimming cost V 2 bases and J 3 bases, with 11 bases left between them. The CDR3 spans 14 residues. The CDR3 region has the DNA TGTGCCACCAGCAGACAGGCCAGTTTCTACGAGCAGTACTTC. It codes for CATSRQASFYEQYF.

This chain uses TRBV15 with TRBJ2-1; D is uncertain. V was trimmed by 3 bases and J by 7 bases, leaving 10 bases between them. Per the germline V gene, CDR1 is LNHNV and CDR2 is YYDKDF (reference sequence). The CDR3 has 13 amino acids. CDR3 bases: TGTGCCACCAGCAGCCGCAGTAGTAATGAGCAGTTCTTC. Its protein product is CATSSRSSNEQFF.

This sequence joins TRBV21-1 and TRBJ2-2; the table's D call, TRBD2, has no DNA check behind it. TRBV21-1 is a known pseudogene. The CDR3 is 14 residues long. The CDR3 nucleotides are TGTGCCAGCAGCAAGGGACTACAAGACGGGGAGCTGTTTTTT. Amino acids: CASSKGLQDGELFF.

The rearrangement joins TRBV27 to TRBJ2-7; D gene ambiguous. Per the germline V gene, CDR1 is MNHEY and CDR2 is SMNVEV (reference sequence). V lost 3 bases to trimming and J lost 6 bases, with 12 bases between them. This CDR3 comprises 13 residues. DNA of the CDR3: TGTGCCAGCAGTTTGGGCAGGTACCTCGAGCAGTACTTC. Translating gives CASSLGRYLEQYF.

This sequence joins TRBV20-1 and TRBJ2-7, with 8 bases identical to TRBD2. The CDR3 is 17 amino acids. V was pared by 0 bases and J by 1 base, with 11 bases of the junction left unmatched. CDR1 and CDR2 (germline): DFQATT, SNEGSKA (reference sequence). The CDR3 nucleotides read TGCAGTGCTAGAGATACCCGGGGGGGTGTTGAGTCCTACGAGCAGTACGTC. This sequence encodes CSARDTRGGVESYEQYV.

This clonotype was picked up one time. This chain uses TRBV4-3 with TRBJ1-1; D may be TRBD1 (6 bases). The CDR3 loop spans 14 amino acids. Germline CDR1 is LGHNA and CDR2 is YSLEER. V dropped 4 bases and J dropped 5 bases, with 14 bases sitting between them. Here the CDR3 DNA reads TGCGCCAGCAGCCCCCGAACAGGGCGGACTGAAGCTTTCTTT. Residues: CASSPRTGRTEAFF.

J is TRBJ2-5 and V is TRBV19, with 7 bases identical to TRBD1. Trimming cost V 5 bases and J 2 bases; bases outside gene matches: 5. The CDR3 loop spans 14 amino acids. The germline CDR1 and CDR2 sequences are LNHDA and SQIVND (reference sequence). The CDR3 protein is CASSHGQAQETQYF. The CDR3, as DNA: TGTGCCAGTAGTCACGGACAGGCGCAAGAGACCCAGTACTTC.

The DNA for the CDR3 is TGTGCCAGCAGTGGAGGGGAAGGCTACACCTTC. Protein sequence: CASSGGEGYTF. V is TRBV25-1 and J is TRBJ1-2; maybe TRBD1 (5 bases). This CDR3 is 11 amino acids long. Trimming removed 4 bases from V and 8 bases from J, with 8 bases in between. Germline V gene lookup returns CDR1 MGHDK and CDR2 SYGVNS.

The chain carries TRBV27 and TRBJ1-3; unclear D gene. Germline V lookup: CDR1 MNHEY, CDR2 SMNVEV (reference sequence). Trimming removed 1 base at V and 11 bases at J, with 12 bases between. This CDR3 region has 13 residues. The CDR3 spells CASSLFGSSPIYF. As DNA, the CDR3 is TGTGCCAGCAGTTTATTCGGCAGTAGCCCCATATATTTT.

As DNA, the CDR3 is TGTGCCAGCAACACGCCGACAAGGGGCCATGAGCAGTTCTTC. Its translation is CASNTPTRGHEQFF. The chain employs TRBV6-5 and TRBJ2-1, with D maybe TRBD1 (5 bases). Trimming removed 7 bases at V and 8 bases at J, with 18 bases between. Germline V lookup: CDR1 MNHEY, CDR2 SVGAGI. This CDR3 contains 14 residues.

CDR3 nucleotide sequence: TGTGCCAGCAGCTGGAACAGGGGGAACACTGAAGCTTTCTTT. Translating it yields CASSWNRGNTEAFF. J is TRBJ1-1 and V is TRBV5-4; 7 bases agree with TRBD1. V dropped 3 bases and J dropped 1; count of bases not matched to a gene: 3. The CDR3 extends over 14 amino acids. Per germline, CDR1 SGHNT and CDR2 YYREEE (reference sequence).